Presented here are 18 T cell receptor beta chains from one specimen sequenced in a study of cytomegalovirus exposure and HLA in healthy donors. PCR was performed using 60 Vbeta and 13 Jbeta primers. This table comes from immunoSEQ multiplex PCR, and its TCRdb copy is limited to in-frame clones, with some not included. The repertoire holds approximately 190,000 clones, around 86% seen once, with 6.3% in the top ten. The source material was PBMCs. Every receptor here comes from a middle-aged man in good health and CMV-seropositive.

V usage is TRBV30 and J usage is TRBJ2-2; TRBD1 matches at 10 bases. Trimming removed 7 bases from V and 7 bases from J; junction bases left unmatched: 12. CDR3 length: 15 amino acids. CDR1 is GTSNPN, CDR2 SVGIG, per germline (reference sequence). CDR3 amino acids: CALQKDRGAGGELFF. The CDR3 DNA sequence: TGTGCCTTGCAAAAGGACAGGGGGGCGGGCGGGGAGCTGTTTTTT.

The rearrangement links TRBV28 to TRBJ2-2, with D unclear. V was trimmed by 2 bases and J by 3 bases, leaving 7 bases between them. The CDR3 runs to 14 residues. Per the germline V gene, CDR1 is MDHEN and CDR2 is SYDVKM. Here the CDR3 reads CASSLQRYTGELFF. The CDR3 coding sequence is TGTGCCAGCAGTTTACAGCGCTACACCGGGGAGCTGTTTTTT.

This chain joins TRBV30 and TRBJ2-2, with 7 bases fitting TRBD1. CDR3 size: 15 residues. The V and J ends lost 8 bases and 7 bases, in that order; junction bases with no gene match: 16. Per germline, CDR1 GTSNPN and CDR2 SVGIG (reference sequence). CDR3 protein: CAESLGAGGDGELFF. CDR3 sequence (DNA): TGTGCCGAATCGCTGGGGGCAGGGGGTGACGGGGAGCTGTTTTTT. The whole variable domain, filled in from reference TRBV30 and TRBJ2-2, reads SQTIHQWPATLVQPVGSPLSLECTVEGTSNPNLYWYRQAAGRGLQLLFYSVGIGQISSEVPQNLSASRPQDRQFILSSKKLLLSDSGFYLCAESLGAGGDGELFFGEGSRLTVL.

Details on this clone: Relative to the germline gene, one junction end is altered; a read error may explain this. This chain uses TRBV28 with TRBJ1-3; 7 bases map to TRBD1. Germline V gene sequence: CDR1 MDHEN, CDR2 SYDVKM. The CDR3 spans 15 residues. The CDR3 DNA sequence: TGTGCCAGCAGTCCGCCGGGGACAGCTGGGAACACCATATATTTT. It translates to CASSPPGTAGNTIYF.

The chain combines TRBV7-6 with TRBJ2-7, with TRBD2 matching over 15 bases. This CDR3 region has 15 residues. V trimming: 5 bases; J trimming: 3 bases; junction bases outside the gene matches: 2. From germline, CDR1 is SGHVS and CDR2 FNYEAQ. The CDR3 is CASSRTSGGVYEQYF. The CDR3 DNA reads TGTGCCAGCAGCCGGACTAGCGGGGGGGTCTACGAGCAGTACTTC. The variable domain in full, with the rest retrieved from reference TRBV7-6 and TRBJ2-7, is GAGVSQSPRYKVTKRGQDVALRCDPISGHVSLYWYRQALGQGPEFLTYFNYEAQQDKSGLPNDRFSAERPEGSISTLTIQRTEQRDSAMYRCASSRTSGGVYEQYFGPGTRLTVT.

As regards this clone: Other DNA sequences in the same sample also yield this CDR3. The chain employs TRBV19 and TRBJ1-5, with TRBD1 identical over 7 bases. Trimming at V came to 4 bases and at J to 0 bases, leaving 0 bases not matched to a gene. Germline assignment: CDR1 LNHDA and CDR2 SQIVND (reference sequence). There are 14 residues in the CDR3. The chain's CDR3 is CASSRQGSNQPQHF. In DNA form, the CDR3 reads TGTGCCAGTAGTAGACAGGGTAGCAATCAGCCCCAGCATTTT.

The rearrangement uses TRBV10-3 and TRBJ2-5; D possibly corresponds to TRBD2 (5 bases). The CDR3 covers 11 residues. Germline loops: CDR1 ENHRY, CDR2 SYGVKD. With 10 bases removed from V and 1 base from J, the gap between germline ends came to 7 bases. The CDR3 sequence is CATRGQETQYF. The CDR3 region has the DNA TGTGCCACACGGGGCCAAGAGACCCAGTACTTC.

This clone was detected a few times. The V call is TRBV7-9, the J call TRBJ2-1; tentative D call: TRBD1 (6 bases). Germline loops: CDR1 SEHNR, CDR2 FQNEAQ (reference sequence). V shed 4 bases and J shed 6 bases, with 13 bases lying between them. CDR3 length: 14 amino acids. The CDR3 nucleotides are TGTGCCAGCAGCTCTTGGACAGAGCTCAATGAGCAGTTCTTC. Translation gives CASSSWTELNEQFF.

The V gene is TRBV9, the J gene TRBJ1-2, with 7 bases identical to TRBD1. After removal of 5 bases from V and 2 bases from J, the junction contained 9 bases not matched to a gene. From germline, CDR1 is SGDLS and CDR2 YYNGEE. The CDR3 has 15 residues. The CDR3 loop reads CASRDQGEHNYGYTF. CDR3 coding DNA: TGTGCCAGCAGGGATCAGGGGGAGCACAACTATGGCTACACCTTC.

The CDR3 loop reads CASSSTGFQWGYNEQFF. Written as DNA, the CDR3 is TGTGCCAGCAGCTCGACAGGTTTCCAGTGGGGGTACAATGAGCAGTTCTTC. The chain has TRBV7-2 and TRBJ2-1, with TRBD1 as a possible D gene (6 bases). Germline lookup yields CDR1 SGHTA and CDR2 FQGNSA. CDR3 length: 17 residues. V gave up 4 bases and J gave up 4 bases, with 20 bases separating them.

The chain uses TRBV9 and TRBJ2-7, with TRBD2 as a possible D gene (5 bases). The CDR3 consists of 15 residues. The ends were cut back, 4 bases at V and 2 bases at J, with 16 bases in the middle. The V gene's germline CDR1 is SGDLS and CDR2 YYNGEE. CDR3 amino acids: CASSLSVTEPYEQYF. The CDR3 DNA sequence: TGTGCCAGCAGCCTTAGCGTTACAGAGCCCTACGAGCAGTACTTC.

This chain uses TRBV5-1 with TRBJ2-2, with a weak D call TRBD2 (6 bases). Germline lookup yields CDR1 SGHRS and CDR2 YFSETQ. Trimming pared 0 bases from V and 0 bases from J, leaving 6 bases between. This CDR3 has 15 amino acids. The CDR3 protein is CASSLGGANTGELFF. The DNA for the CDR3 is TGCGCCAGCAGCTTGGGGGGGGCGAACACCGGGGAGCTGTTTTTT.

This chain joins TRBV18 and TRBJ1-6; 8 bases fit TRBD1. Germline assignment: CDR1 KGHSH and CDR2 LQKENI. The CDR3 has 14 amino acids. Trimming cost V 5 bases and J 3 bases; bases outside gene matches: 0. CDR3 residues: CASSGTGYNSPLHF. DNA for the CDR3: TGTGCCAGCTCAGGGACAGGCTATAATTCACCCCTCCACTTT.

The rearrangement links TRBV28 to TRBJ2-1; 9 bases are shared with TRBD2. Germline CDR1 is MDHEN and CDR2 is SYDVKM. With V trimmed by 11 bases and J by 5 bases, 4 bases remained unmatched. This CDR3 spans 12 amino acids. CDR3 sequence reads: CAAGGRHNEQFF. CDR3 nucleotides: TGTGCCGCGGGGGGGCGGCACAATGAGCAGTTCTTC. Supplemented by reference TRBV28 and TRBJ2-1, the full variable domain reads DVKVTQSSRYLVKRTGEKVFLECVQDMDHENMFWYRQDPGLGLRLIYFSYDVKMKEKGDIPEGYSVSREKKERFSLILESASTNQTSMYLCAAGGRHNEQFFGPGTRLTVL.

The V call is TRBV5-8, the J call TRBJ1-3; unclear D gene. The CDR3 has 14 residues. Germline loops: CDR1 SGHTS, CDR2 YDEGEE. V shed 1 base and J shed 3 bases, with 8 bases lying between them. CDR3 amino acids: CASSLTLDGNTIYF. The CDR3 coding sequence is TGTGCCAGCAGCTTGACTCTTGATGGAAACACCATATATTTT.

The chain is built from TRBV5-8 and TRBJ1-5, with TRBD1 identical over 7 bases. The CDR3 has 14 amino acids. Germline V gene sequence: CDR1 SGHTS, CDR2 YDEGEE. V lost 0 bases, J lost 6 bases, and 3 bases stayed unmatched. This CDR3 is CASSLGTGGQPQHF. CDR3 coding DNA: TGTGCCAGCAGCTTGGGGACAGGAGGTCAGCCCCAGCATTTT. The full variable domain, rest sourced from reference TRBV5-8 and TRBJ1-5, is EAGVTQSPTHLIKTRGQQATLRCSPISGHTSVYWYQQALGLGLQFLLWYDEGEERNRGNFPPRFSGRQFPNYSSELNVNALELEDSALYLCASSLGTGGQPQHFGDGTRLSIL.

This clone showed up just once. The rearrangement uses TRBV7-6 and TRBJ2-2, with a possible D match to TRBD2 (5 bases). There are 13 residues in the CDR3. V dropped 2 bases and J dropped 9 bases, with 10 bases sitting between them. Germline CDR1 reads SGHVS; CDR2 reads FNYEAQ. As DNA, the CDR3 is TGTGCCAGCAGCTTAAGGGAGAGCAGGGAGCTGTTTTTT. This codes for CASSLRESRELFF.

The chain is built from TRBV18 and TRBJ2-1; 7 bases fit TRBD1. Germline CDR1 and CDR2: KGHSH and LQKENI. With 0 bases clipped from V and 8 bases from J, the junction kept 4 bases outside the gene matches. The CDR3 runs 14 residues. The CDR3 DNA sequence: TGTGCCAGCTCACCACCCGACAGGGTGGATGAGCAGTTCTTC. As protein: CASSPPDRVDEQFF.